The 30 T cell receptor beta chains listed next were all sequenced from one sample in a study of PD-L1 blockade in urothelial cancer. The table came from immunoSEQ multiplex PCR; TCRdb's copy has only in-frame clones and leaves some out. The table has about 90,000 clones, around nine tenths seen once; the top ten hold approximately 9%. Sequencing was performed on PBMCs, taken around atezolizumab (anti-PD-L1) treatment. Receptor source: a man aged 55-75 years with urothelial cancer.

The chain joins TRBV7-2 to TRBJ2-1; D unresolved. Looked up from germline, CDR1 is SGHTA and CDR2 is FQGNSA. V lost 5 bases, J lost 9 bases, and 14 bases lay in between. The CDR3 runs 13 residues. The CDR3: CASSLMEIGEQFF. The CDR3 bases are TGTGCCAGCAGCCTGATGGAGATCGGTGAGCAGTTCTTC.

This chain links TRBV5-6 with TRBJ2-5, with 7 bases identical to TRBD2. J gave up 2 bases and V 4 bases, and 14 bases lay outside the gene matches. CDR1 is SGHDT and CDR2 is YYEEEE in the germline V gene. This CDR3 is built from 17 residues. CDR3 loop: CASSPTWGGGRQETQYF. The CDR3 DNA sequence: TGTGCCAGCAGCCCAACATGGGGGGGAGGGAGACAAGAGACCCAGTACTTC.

This chain links TRBV11-1 with TRBJ1-2; TRBD1 matches 9 bases. The length of the CDR3 is 15 residues. V trimming: 5 bases; J trimming: 3 bases; junction bases outside the gene matches: 7. Looked up from germline, CDR1 is SGHAT and CDR2 is FQDESV (reference sequence). The CDR3 region is CASSPGTGSYYGYTF. The CDR3 DNA is TGTGCCAGCAGCCCCGGGACAGGGTCGTACTATGGCTACACCTTC.

V usage is TRBV4-3 and J usage is TRBJ2-2; 7 nucleotides line up with TRBD2. CDR3 length: 17 residues. V was clipped by 1 base and J by 0 bases; unmatched bases: 5. CDR1 is LGHNA, CDR2 YSLEER, per germline. The CDR3 DNA sequence: TGCGCCAGCAGCCAAGGCTCTCTAGCGGCGAACACCGGGGAGCTGTTTTTT. Amino acid sequence: CASSQGSLAANTGELFF.

The chain employs TRBV5-4 and TRBJ2-3; 8 nucleotides line up with TRBD2. This CDR3 has 14 residues. Trimming removed 6 bases from V and 4 bases from J; junction bases left unmatched: 7. Germline lookup yields CDR1 SGHNT and CDR2 YYREEE (reference sequence). The CDR3 DNA reads TGTGCCAGCACTTACCCTAGCGGGTCAGATACGCAGTATTTT. Residues: CASTYPSGSDTQYF.

The chain has TRBV10-3 and TRBJ2-3; maybe TRBD2 (5 bases). V lost 11 bases to trimming and J lost 3 bases, with 24 bases between them. Germline V gene data show CDR1 as ENHRY and CDR2 as SYGVKD. The length of the CDR3 is 16 residues. The CDR3 DNA reads TGTGCCGCCAGAACAAGACGGGGAAGCATAACAGATACGCAGTATTTT. Translated, it gives CAARTRRGSITDTQYF.

The J gene is TRBJ2-3, the V gene TRBV7-2; TRBD2 agrees at 12 bases. This CDR3 is 17 amino acids long. The germline gives CDR1 SGHTA, CDR2 FQGNSA. After removal of 5 bases from V and 3 bases from J, the junction contained 9 bases not matched to a gene. As DNA, the CDR3 is TGTGCCAGCAGCCCTCGGACTAGCGGGGTAGGAACAGATACGCAGTATTTT. Its protein product is CASSPRTSGVGTDTQYF.

J is TRBJ1-2 and V is TRBV6-5; 7 positions match TRBD1. CDR1 is MNHEY, CDR2 SVGAGI, per germline. Trimming at V came to 5 bases and at J to 4 bases, leaving 7 bases not matched to a gene. This CDR3 has 14 amino acids. The CDR3 DNA follows: TGTGCCAGCAGTAGACCGGGACAGCTCTATGGCTACACCTTC. Residues: CASSRPGQLYGYTF.

This sequence joins TRBV7-2 and TRBJ2-1, with TRBD2 as a possible D gene (6 bases). Trimming took 6 bases from V and 9 from J, leaving 21 bases between them. This CDR3 has 15 amino acids. Germline V gene lookup returns CDR1 SGHTA and CDR2 FQGNSA. The CDR3 DNA sequence: TGTGCCAGCAGATGGGACTCGGCACCTCAATTTGAGCAGTTCTTC. As protein: CASRWDSAPQFEQFF.

The chain carries TRBV4-2 and TRBJ1-2; 7 nucleotides line up with TRBD1. The CDR3 loop spans 14 amino acids. The J segment lost 5 bases and the V segment lost 3 bases, leaving 6 bases of the junction unmatched. Germline lookup yields CDR1 LGHNA and CDR2 YNFKEQ. DNA of the CDR3: TGTGCCAGCAGCCAGCAGGGGGGTGGTTATGGCTACACCTTC. This sequence encodes CASSQQGGGYGYTF.

V is TRBV2 and J is TRBJ1-4; TRBD1 matches at 7 bases. V trimming: 7 bases; J trimming: 4 bases; junction bases outside the gene matches: 3. The CDR3 runs to 13 residues. CDR1 and CDR2 (germline): SNHLY, FYNNEI. CDR3 DNA sequence: TGTGCCAGCAATCGGGACAGTAATGAAAAACTGTTTTTT. It codes for CASNRDSNEKLFF. Drawing the rest from reference TRBV2 and TRBJ1-4, the complete variable domain is EPEVTQTPSHQVTQMGQEVILRCVPISNHLYFYWYRQILGQKVEFLVSFYNNEISEKSEIFDDQFSVERPDGSNFTLKIRSTKLEDSAMYFCASNRDSNEKLFFGSGTQLSVL.

This chain joins TRBV6-1 and TRBJ2-5, with TRBD2 as a possible D gene (7 bases). The V end lost 0 bases, the J end lost 5 bases, and 10 bases lay between the germline ends. The CDR3 contains 14 residues. Germline lookup yields CDR1 MNHNS and CDR2 SASEGT. CDR3 amino acids: CASSEAGGHETQYF. DNA for the CDR3: TGTGCCAGCAGTGAAGCGGGGGGGCACGAGACCCAGTACTTC.

This clone was counted a few times. The chain uses TRBV6-1 and TRBJ2-7, with TRBD2 matching over 14 bases. Germline V lookup: CDR1 MNHNS, CDR2 SASEGT. With V trimmed by 7 bases and J by 9 bases, 11 bases remained unmatched. This CDR3 comprises 15 residues. The CDR3 sequence: CASTPPGLAGAVQYF. For the CDR3, the DNA is TGTGCCAGCACCCCACCGGGACTAGCGGGAGCTGTGCAGTACTTC.

The chain links TRBV18 to TRBJ2-2; 10 bases match TRBD1. From germline, CDR1 is KGHSH and CDR2 LQKENI. After removal of 3 bases from V and 4 bases from J, the junction contained 5 bases not matched to a gene. The CDR3 length is 16 residues. The DNA for the CDR3 is TGTGCCAGCTCACCCTGGGACAGGGGAAGCACCGGGGAGCTGTTTTTT. Protein product: CASSPWDRGSTGELFF.

This clone was observed at least ten times. The chain is built from TRBV6-5 and TRBJ2-1; D gene ambiguous. Germline CDR1 and CDR2: MNHEY and SVGAGI. This CDR3 has 14 residues. V lost 8 bases to trimming and J lost 5 bases, with 16 bases between them. In DNA, the CDR3 is TGTGCCAGCGCCCGGGTTGGATGGGACAATGAGCAGTTCTTC. It yields the protein CASARVGWDNEQFF.

The chain links TRBV21-1 to TRBJ2-7; the D call TRBD2 from the table was never checked on the DNA. TRBV21-1 is assigned pseudogene status. This CDR3 has 15 residues. CDR3 DNA: TGTGCCAGCAGCAAAGTCGGGAGGTTAGGCTACGAGCAGTACTTC. Translation: CASSKVGRLGYEQYF.

V gene TRBV2 combines with J gene TRBJ2-7, with 14 bases lining up with TRBD2. CDR1 SNHLY and CDR2 FYNNEI come from the germline V gene. The length of the CDR3 is 17 residues. The J segment lost 4 bases and the V segment lost 4 bases, leaving 9 bases of the junction unmatched. The chain's CDR3 is CASSGYFGTSGSYEQYF. CDR3 nucleotide sequence: TGTGCCAGCAGTGGATACTTTGGGACTAGCGGGAGTTACGAGCAGTACTTC.

The chain is built from TRBV7-2 and TRBJ2-7; D might be TRBD1 (5 bases). The CDR3 extends over 13 amino acids. V lost 4 bases, J lost 5 bases, and 12 bases lay in between. Germline assignment: CDR1 SGHTA and CDR2 FQGNSA. The CDR3 sequence is CASSSQGSHEQYF. In nucleotides, the CDR3 is TGTGCCAGCAGCTCCCAGGGTTCCCACGAGCAGTACTTC.

The chain employs TRBV7-2 and TRBJ1-1, with D possibly being TRBD1 (5 bases). V lost 6 bases and J lost 0, with 14 bases in between. CDR3 length equals 15 residues. CDR1 is SGHTA, CDR2 FQGNSA, per germline. The CDR3 sequence is CASSPSGGVNTEAFF. CDR3 in DNA: TGTGCCAGCAGTCCCTCCGGGGGAGTGAACACTGAAGCTTTCTTT.

The chain has TRBV18 and TRBJ1-1; 8 nucleotides match TRBD1. With 3 bases clipped from V and 4 bases from J, the junction kept 7 bases outside the gene matches. There are 15 residues in the CDR3. Germline CDR1 reads KGHSH; CDR2 reads LQKENI. The CDR3, as DNA: TGTGCCAGCTCACCCGGGACAGGAGGGAGCACTGAAGCTTTCTTT. Amino acid sequence: CASSPGTGGSTEAFF.

V gene TRBV30 combines with J gene TRBJ2-2; 7 bases map to TRBD1. Germline lookup yields CDR1 GTSNPN and CDR2 SVGIG (reference sequence). This CDR3 contains 17 residues. Germline trimming cut 8 bases from V and 1 base from J; bases unmatched to any gene: 16. The CDR3 sequence is CAGHRDRRVGNTGELFF. CDR3 nucleotides: TGTGCCGGCCACCGGGACAGAAGGGTCGGGAACACCGGGGAGCTGTTTTTT.

This chain joins TRBV19 and TRBJ1-1; the D gene is possibly TRBD1 (5 bases). V lost 3 bases and J lost 5, with 13 bases in between. This CDR3 has 14 residues. Germline V lookup: CDR1 LNHDA, CDR2 SQIVND (reference sequence). CDR3 region: CASSIGGEQTEAFF. CDR3 in DNA: TGTGCCAGTAGTATTGGGGGGGAGCAGACTGAAGCTTTCTTT.

This chain joins TRBV7-6 and TRBJ2-1; D might be TRBD2 (5 bases). This CDR3 has 14 residues. Germline V gene data show CDR1 as SGHVS and CDR2 as FNYEAQ. Trimming left V 6 bases short and J 7 bases short, with 16 bases between. The DNA of the CDR3 is TGTGCCAGCAGTTCTACCGAGGGCCCGAATGAGCAGTTCTTC. It is translated as CASSSTEGPNEQFF.

This chain uses TRBV6-5 with TRBJ1-1; 7 nucleotides line up with TRBD1. Trimming cost V 5 bases and J 2 bases; bases outside gene matches: 5. Germline CDR1 is MNHEY and CDR2 is SVGAGI. The CDR3 is 14 residues long. CDR3 nucleotides: TGTGCCAGCAGTAAGGGACAGCATAACACTGAAGCTTTCTTT. Its protein is CASSKGQHNTEAFF.

The chain has TRBV10-3 and TRBJ2-7; D is possibly TRBD1 (5 bases). Looked up from germline, CDR1 is ENHRY and CDR2 is SYGVKD. V was shortened by 6 bases and J by 1 base, with 10 bases between the two germline ends. CDR3 length equals 13 residues. The CDR3 nucleotides are TGTGCCATCAGCCAGACAGTTTCCTACGAGCAGTACTTC. This gives the protein CAISQTVSYEQYF.

The chain recombines TRBV30 with TRBJ2-1, with no clear D. The CDR3 is 14 residues long. Per germline, CDR1 GTSNPN and CDR2 SVGIG (reference sequence). V shed 4 bases and J shed 2 bases, with 12 bases lying between them. The CDR3 DNA sequence: TGTGCCTGGAAGTCCTGGAGAACCTACAATGAGCAGTTCTTC. Translation: CAWKSWRTYNEQFF.

The chain uses TRBV6-4 and TRBJ1-2; D not certain. The CDR3 consists of 13 residues. The V and J ends lost 5 bases and 2 bases respectively, with 9 bases between them. CDR1 and CDR2 (germline): MRHNA, SNTAGT. CDR3 DNA: TGTGCCAGCAGTCGGGAATCAAACTATGGCTACACCTTC. Residues: CASSRESNYGYTF.

The chain uses TRBV6-1 and TRBJ1-1, with TRBD1 matching over 7 bases. This CDR3 is built from 13 residues. In germline, CDR1 is MNHNS, CDR2 SASEGT. J gave up 2 bases and V 6 bases, and 3 bases lay outside the gene matches. The CDR3 nucleotides are TGTGCCAGCAGAGGGACAGTTAACACTGAAGCTTTCTTT. This gives the protein CASRGTVNTEAFF.

J is TRBJ2-4 and V is TRBV30; possibly TRBD1 for D (5 bases). The CDR3 is 16 amino acids. Germline V lookup: CDR1 GTSNPN, CDR2 SVGIG (reference sequence). Between the trimmed V and J ends, which lost 0 bases and 1 base, there was a span of 13 bases. CDR3 sequence reads: CAWSVAGMKAKNIQYF. The DNA of the CDR3 is TGTGCCTGGAGTGTGGCAGGGATGAAGGCCAAAAACATTCAGTACTTC. The full variable domain, its missing parts supplied by reference TRBV30 and TRBJ2-4, is SQTIHQWPATLVQPVGSPLSLECTVEGTSNPNLYWYRQAAGRGLQLLFYSVGIGQISSEVPQNLSASRPQDRQFILSSKKLLLSDSGFYLCAWSVAGMKAKNIQYFGAGTRLSVL.

The chain couples TRBV29-1 to TRBJ2-4, with a possible D match to TRBD1 (6 bases). Trimming shortened V by 0 bases and J by 8 bases, and 11 bases separated the two germline ends. Per the germline V gene, CDR1 is SQVTM and CDR2 is ANQGSEA. The CDR3 totals 13 residues. The CDR3 spells CSVEDSRGYIQYF. DNA of the CDR3: TGCAGCGTTGAAGATTCGAGGGGGTACATTCAGTACTTC.